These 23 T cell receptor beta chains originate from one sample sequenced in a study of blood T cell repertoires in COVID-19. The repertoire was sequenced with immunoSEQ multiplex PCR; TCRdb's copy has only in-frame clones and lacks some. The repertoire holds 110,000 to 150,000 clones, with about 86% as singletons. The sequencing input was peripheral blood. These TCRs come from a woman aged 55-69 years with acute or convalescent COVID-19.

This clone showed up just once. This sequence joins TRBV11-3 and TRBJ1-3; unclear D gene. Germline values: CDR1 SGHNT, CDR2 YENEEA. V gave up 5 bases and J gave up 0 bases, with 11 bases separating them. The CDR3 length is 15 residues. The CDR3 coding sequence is TGTGCCAGCAGCGCCCAACTTGGCTCTGGAAACACCATATATTTT. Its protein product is CASSAQLGSGNTIYF.

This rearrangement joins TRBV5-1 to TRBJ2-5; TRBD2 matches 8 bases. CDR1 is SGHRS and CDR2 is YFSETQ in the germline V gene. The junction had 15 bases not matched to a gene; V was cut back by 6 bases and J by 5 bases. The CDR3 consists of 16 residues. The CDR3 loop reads CASNPLAGGPLETQYF. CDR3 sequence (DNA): TGCGCCAGCAACCCTCTCGCGGGGGGACCGCTGGAGACCCAGTACTTC.

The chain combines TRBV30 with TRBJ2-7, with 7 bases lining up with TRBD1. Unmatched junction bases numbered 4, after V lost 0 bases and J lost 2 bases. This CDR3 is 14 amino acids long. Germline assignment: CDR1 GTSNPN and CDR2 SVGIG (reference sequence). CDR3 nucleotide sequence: TGTGCCTGGAGTGTAAGGGGGCCCCCCTACGAGCAGTACTTC. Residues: CAWSVRGPPYEQYF.

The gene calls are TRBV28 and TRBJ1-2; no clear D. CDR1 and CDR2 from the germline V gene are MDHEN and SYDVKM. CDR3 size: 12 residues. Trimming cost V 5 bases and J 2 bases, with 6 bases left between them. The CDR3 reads CASSELNYGYTF. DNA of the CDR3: TGTGCCAGCAGTGAACTGAACTATGGCTACACCTTC.

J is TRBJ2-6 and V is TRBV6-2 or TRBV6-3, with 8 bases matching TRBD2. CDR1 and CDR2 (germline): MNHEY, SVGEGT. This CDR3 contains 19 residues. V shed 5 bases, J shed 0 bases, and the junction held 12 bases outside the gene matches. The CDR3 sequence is CASSTERGPRLSGANVLTF. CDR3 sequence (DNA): TGTGCCAGCAGTACGGAGCGGGGGCCCCGCCTCTCTGGGGCCAACGTCCTGACTTTC.

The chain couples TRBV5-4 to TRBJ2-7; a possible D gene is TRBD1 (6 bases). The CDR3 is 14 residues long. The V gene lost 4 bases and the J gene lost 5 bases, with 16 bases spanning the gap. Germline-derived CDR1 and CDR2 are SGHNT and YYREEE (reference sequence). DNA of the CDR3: TGTGCCAGCAGCCAAGAACAGGGTTTCAACGAGCAGTACTTC. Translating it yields CASSQEQGFNEQYF.

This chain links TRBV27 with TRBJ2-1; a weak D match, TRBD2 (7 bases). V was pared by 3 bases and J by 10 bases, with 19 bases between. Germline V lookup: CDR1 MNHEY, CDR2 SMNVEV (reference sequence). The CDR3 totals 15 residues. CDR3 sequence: CASSFGGGQAGEQFF. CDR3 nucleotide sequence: TGTGCCAGCAGTTTTGGGGGGGGGCAGGCCGGAGAGCAGTTCTTC.

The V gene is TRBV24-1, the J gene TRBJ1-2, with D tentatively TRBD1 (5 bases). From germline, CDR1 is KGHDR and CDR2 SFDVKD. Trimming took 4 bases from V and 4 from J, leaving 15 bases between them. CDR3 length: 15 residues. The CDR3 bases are TGTGCCACCAGTGAAGGTCCCCCTCAGGGCTATGGCTACACCTTC. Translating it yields CATSEGPPQGYGYTF.

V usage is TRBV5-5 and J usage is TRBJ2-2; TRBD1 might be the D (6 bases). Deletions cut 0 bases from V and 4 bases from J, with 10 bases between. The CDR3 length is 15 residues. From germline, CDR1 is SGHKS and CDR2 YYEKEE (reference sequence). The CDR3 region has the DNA TGTGCCAGCAGCTTGGCCTGGGGGCTCACCGGGGAGCTGTTTTTT. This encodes CASSLAWGLTGELFF.

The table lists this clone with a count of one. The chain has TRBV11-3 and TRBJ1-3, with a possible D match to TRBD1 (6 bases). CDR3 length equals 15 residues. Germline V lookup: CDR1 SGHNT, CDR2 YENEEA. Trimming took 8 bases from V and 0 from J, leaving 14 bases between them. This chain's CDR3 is CASRQGFSSGNTIYF. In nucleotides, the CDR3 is TGTGCCAGCCGCCAGGGGTTCTCCTCTGGAAACACCATATATTTT. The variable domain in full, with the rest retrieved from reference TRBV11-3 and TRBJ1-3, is EAGVVQSPRYKIIEKKQPVAFWCNPISGHNTLYWYLQNLGQGPELLIRYENEEAVDDSQLPKDRFSAERLKGVDSTLKIQPAELGDSAVYLCASRQGFSSGNTIYFGEGSWLTVV.

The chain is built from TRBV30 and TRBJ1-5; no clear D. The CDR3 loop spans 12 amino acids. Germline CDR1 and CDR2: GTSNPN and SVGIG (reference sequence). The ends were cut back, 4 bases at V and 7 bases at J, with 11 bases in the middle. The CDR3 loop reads CAWTRERQPQHF. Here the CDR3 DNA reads TGTGCCTGGACGAGGGAAAGGCAGCCCCAGCATTTT.

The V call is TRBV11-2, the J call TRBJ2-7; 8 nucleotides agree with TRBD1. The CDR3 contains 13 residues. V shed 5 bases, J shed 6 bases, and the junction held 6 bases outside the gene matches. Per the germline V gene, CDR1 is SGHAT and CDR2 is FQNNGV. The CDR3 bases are TGTGCCAGCAGCCTTATACAGGGGGGCGAGCAGTACTTC. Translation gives CASSLIQGGEQYF.

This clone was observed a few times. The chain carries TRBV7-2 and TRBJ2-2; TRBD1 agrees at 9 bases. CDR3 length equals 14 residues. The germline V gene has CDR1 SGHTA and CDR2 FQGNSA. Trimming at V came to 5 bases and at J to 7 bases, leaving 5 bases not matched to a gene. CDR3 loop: CASSPQGAGGELFF. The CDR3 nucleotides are TGTGCCAGCAGCCCACAGGGGGCTGGCGGGGAGCTGTTTTTT.

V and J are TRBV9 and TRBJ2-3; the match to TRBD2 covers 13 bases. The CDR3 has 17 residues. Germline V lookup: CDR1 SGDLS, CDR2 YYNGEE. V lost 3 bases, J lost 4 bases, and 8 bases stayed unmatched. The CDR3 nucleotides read TGTGCCAGCAGCGACGGGGGACTAGCGGGGAGGTCAGATACGCAGTATTTT. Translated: CASSDGGLAGRSDTQYF.

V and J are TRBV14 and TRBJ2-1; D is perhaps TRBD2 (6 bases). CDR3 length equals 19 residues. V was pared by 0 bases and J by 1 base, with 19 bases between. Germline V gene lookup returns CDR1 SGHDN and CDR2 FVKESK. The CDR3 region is CASSQEKGWRGESYNEQFF. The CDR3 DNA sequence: TGTGCCAGCAGCCAAGAAAAAGGGTGGAGGGGTGAGTCCTACAATGAGCAGTTCTTC.

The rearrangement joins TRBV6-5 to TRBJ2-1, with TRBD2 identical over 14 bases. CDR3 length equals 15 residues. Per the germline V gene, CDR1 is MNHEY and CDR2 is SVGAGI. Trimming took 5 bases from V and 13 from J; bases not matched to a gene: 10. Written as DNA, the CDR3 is TGTGCCAGCAGTACCCCTCGACTAGCGGGGGGGTCTCAGTTCTTC. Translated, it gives CASSTPRLAGGSQFF.

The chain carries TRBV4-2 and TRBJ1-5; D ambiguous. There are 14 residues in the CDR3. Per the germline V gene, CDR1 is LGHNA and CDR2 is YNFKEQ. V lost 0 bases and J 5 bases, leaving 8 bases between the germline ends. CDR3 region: CASSQESTDQPQHF. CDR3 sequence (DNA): TGTGCCAGCAGCCAAGAGTCAACGGATCAGCCCCAGCATTTT.

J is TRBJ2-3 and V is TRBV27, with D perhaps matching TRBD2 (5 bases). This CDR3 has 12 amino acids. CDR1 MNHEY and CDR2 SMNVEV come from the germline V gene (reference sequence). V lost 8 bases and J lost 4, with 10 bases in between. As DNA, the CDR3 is TGTGCCAGCGCCGGAGGTGCAGATACGCAGTATTTT. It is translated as CASAGGADTQYF.

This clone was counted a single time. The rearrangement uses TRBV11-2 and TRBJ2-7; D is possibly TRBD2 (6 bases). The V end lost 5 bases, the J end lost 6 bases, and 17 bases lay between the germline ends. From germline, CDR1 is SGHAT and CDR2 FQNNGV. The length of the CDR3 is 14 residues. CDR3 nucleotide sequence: TGTGCCAGCAGCCCGTCCCGGGGGTCGGTCGAGCAGTACTTC. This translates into CASSPSRGSVEQYF.

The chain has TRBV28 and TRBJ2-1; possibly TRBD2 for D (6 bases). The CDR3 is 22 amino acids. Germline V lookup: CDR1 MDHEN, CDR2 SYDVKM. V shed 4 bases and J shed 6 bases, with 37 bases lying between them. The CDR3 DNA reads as TGTGCCAGCAGTTCCTTCGTTCAATCGAGAGGGAACCCGGGACTGGGCATCAATGAGCAGTTCTTC. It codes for CASSSFVQSRGNPGLGINEQFF. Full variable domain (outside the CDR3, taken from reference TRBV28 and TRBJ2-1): DVKVTQSSRYLVKRTGEKVFLECVQDMDHENMFWYRQDPGLGLRLIYFSYDVKMKEKGDIPEGYSVSREKKERFSLILESASTNQTSMYLCASSSFVQSRGNPGLGINEQFFGPGTRLTVL.

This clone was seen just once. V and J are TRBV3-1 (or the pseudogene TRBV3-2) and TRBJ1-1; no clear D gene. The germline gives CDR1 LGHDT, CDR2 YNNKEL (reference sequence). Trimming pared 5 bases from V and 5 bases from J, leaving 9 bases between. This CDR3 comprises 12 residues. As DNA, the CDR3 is TGTGCCAGCAGCTATGTGAGGACTGAAGCTTTCTTT. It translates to CASSYVRTEAFF.

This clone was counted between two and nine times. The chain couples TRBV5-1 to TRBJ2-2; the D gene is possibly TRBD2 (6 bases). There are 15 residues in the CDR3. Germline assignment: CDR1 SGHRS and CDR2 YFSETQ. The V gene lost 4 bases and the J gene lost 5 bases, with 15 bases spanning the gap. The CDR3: CASSTSGTHTGELFF. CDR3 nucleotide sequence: TGCGCCAGCAGCACCTCCGGGACTCATACCGGGGAGCTGTTTTTT.

The CDR3 loop reads CASSSRQGRISSGANVLTF. CDR3 nucleotide sequence: TGTGCCAGCAGCTCCCGACAGGGGAGGATAAGCTCTGGGGCCAACGTCCTGACTTTC. The chain uses TRBV11-3 and TRBJ2-6; TRBD1 aligns across 8 bases. This CDR3 has 19 amino acids. Per germline, CDR1 SGHNT and CDR2 YENEEA. V lost 4 bases to trimming and J lost 0 bases; unmatched junction nucleotides: 11.